The clone carrying this T cell receptor beta chain was seen a few times. Its target is unknown. Primers included in the PCR were 60 Vbeta and 13 Jbeta primers. Only in-frame clones appear in the TCRdb table, and some are missing; sequencing was by immunoSEQ multiplex PCR. This repertoire shows around 94,000 clones, roughly 71% found once; its top ten account for 4.5% to 6%. The data derive from a study of cytomegalovirus exposure and HLA in healthy donors. Regarding the study as a whole: In a later analysis, donors in an Asian-associated ancestry cluster reportedly had fewer N-insertions in productive TCRs than the cohort mean.

Trimming shortened V by 0 bases and J by 1 base, and 14 bases separated the two germline ends. The CDR3 loop spans 17 amino acids. The germline CDR1 and CDR2 sequences are MGHRA and YSYEKL. This sequence originates from a middle-aged woman in good health and CMV-seronegative. This sequence joins TRBV4-1 and TRBJ2-3; a possible D gene is TRBD2 (6 bases). Specimen: PBMCs. CDR3 sequence reads: CASSQDVRGSGTDTQYF. For the CDR3, the DNA is TGCGCCAGCAGCCAAGACGTCCGGGGGTCTGGCACAGATACGCAGTATTTT.